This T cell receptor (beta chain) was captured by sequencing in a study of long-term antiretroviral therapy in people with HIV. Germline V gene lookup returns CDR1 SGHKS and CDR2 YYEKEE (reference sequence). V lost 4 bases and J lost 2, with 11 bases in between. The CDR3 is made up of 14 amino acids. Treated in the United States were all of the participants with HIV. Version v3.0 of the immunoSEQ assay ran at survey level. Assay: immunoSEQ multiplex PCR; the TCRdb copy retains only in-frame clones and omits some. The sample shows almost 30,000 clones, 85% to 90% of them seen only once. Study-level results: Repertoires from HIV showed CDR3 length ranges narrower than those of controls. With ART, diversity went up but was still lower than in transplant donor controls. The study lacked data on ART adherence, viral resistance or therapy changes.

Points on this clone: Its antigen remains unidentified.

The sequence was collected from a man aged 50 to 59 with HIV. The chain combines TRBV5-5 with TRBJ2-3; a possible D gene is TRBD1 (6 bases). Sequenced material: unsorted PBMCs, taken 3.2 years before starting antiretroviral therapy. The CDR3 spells CASSPDSHTDTQYF. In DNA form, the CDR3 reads TGTGCCAGCAGCCCGGACAGCCACACAGATACGCAGTATTTT.